This entry concerns a single T cell receptor (beta chain). The antigen is unknown. The immunoSEQ assay was version 4, run in survey mode. Template was genomic DNA at around 9.7 ng/uL, with up to roughly 1 ug used per sample. Libraries were prepared by immunoSEQ multiplex PCR; TCRdb keeps only in-frame clonotypes and omits some of them. The table lists about 36,000 clones, about 83% of them singletons, with roughly 5.4% in the top ten. V dropped 4 bases and J dropped 3 bases, with 9 bases sitting between them. CDR3 length equals 13 residues. In germline, CDR1 is SNHLY, CDR2 FYNNEI. An overlapping HIV-1 Gag peptide pool stimulated these cells at about 0.94 ug/peptide/mL. Memory cells lacking CD40L and CD69 with high CD45RO were sorted. This record belongs to a study of persistence of HIV-infected CD4 T cells. Findings and limits, study-wide: TCR oligoclonality correlated with proviral oligoclonality in the same sorted populations.

The sequencing used cultured CD4+ T cells from PBMCs, collected from a patient who received antiretroviral therapy. The gene calls are TRBV2 and TRBJ1-1; maybe TRBD1 (6 bases). This TCR was recovered from an adult with HIV. The donor label of this sample is uncertain. The CDR3 is CASSATGDTEAFF. CDR3 nucleotide sequence: TGTGCCAGCAGTGCGACAGGTGACACTGAAGCTTTCTTT.